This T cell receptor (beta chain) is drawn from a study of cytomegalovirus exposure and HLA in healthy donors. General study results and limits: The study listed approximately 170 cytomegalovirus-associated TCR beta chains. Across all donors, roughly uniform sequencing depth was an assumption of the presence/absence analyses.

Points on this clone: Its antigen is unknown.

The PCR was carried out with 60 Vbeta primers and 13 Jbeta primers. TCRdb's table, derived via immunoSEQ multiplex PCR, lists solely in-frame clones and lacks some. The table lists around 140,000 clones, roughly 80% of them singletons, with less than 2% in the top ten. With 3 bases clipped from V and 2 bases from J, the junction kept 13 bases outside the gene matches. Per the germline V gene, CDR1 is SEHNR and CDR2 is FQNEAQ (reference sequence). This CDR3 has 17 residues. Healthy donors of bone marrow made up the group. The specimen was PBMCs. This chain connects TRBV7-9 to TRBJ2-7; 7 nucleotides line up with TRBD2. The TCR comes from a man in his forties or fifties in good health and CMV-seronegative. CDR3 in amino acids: CASSLGITGGLTYEQYF. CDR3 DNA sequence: TGTGCCAGCAGCTTGGGGATCACGGGGGGATTAACCTACGAGCAGTACTTC.